The sequence of this T cell receptor beta chain was determined in a study of blood T cell repertoires in COVID-19 (dated by TCRdb to about 2020). With regard to the full study: Samples covering the acute and convalescent phases of COVID-19 were provided by collaborators in the United States, Italy and Spain. The prospective study material was composed of cDNA or gDNA derived from T cells, B-cell-depleted T cells, or PBMCs. The dataset comprised deeply sampled blood TCRbeta repertoires from subjects exposed to, actively infected with, or recovered from COVID-19. The repertoires were made available in a free public database intended to serve as a resource for research on the immune response to SARS-CoV-2. Samples were obtained from the ongoing ImmuneRACE study (first 160 participants) and from 1,000 to 1,500 subjects provided by 6 global collaborators. A de-identified subject ID, COVID-19 status, age in years and sex were almost always included in the sample metadata. Where available, HLA class I and class II types were taken from metadata supplied by the sample provider and were not determined by assay-based typing. Broader findings and caveats from the paper: The amount of clinical and demographic metadata varied by source and participant and was provided uncurated.

Collaborating institutions collected whole blood in K2EDTA tubes following their own protocols. For TCRbeta analysis, collaborators shipped samples as frozen whole blood, isolated PBMCs, or DNA extracted from either of those sample types. Between the V and J ends, shortened by 1 base and 4 bases respectively, the junction contains 3 bases. As encoded in the germline V gene (reference sequence), CDR1 is GTSNPN while CDR2 is SVGIG. Reading from cysteine to phenylalanine, the CDR3 counts 11 amino acids. Only the CDR3 part of the read is kept: 33 bases, read in frame from the first base. Regarding this clone: Its target antigen remains unknown. No much larger clone is present one base from it, and per-base qualities are unavailable.

TCRbeta CDR3 regions were amplified from genomic DNA by means of the immunoSEQ Assay, a bias-controlled multiplex PCR. The original methods were these. The number of nucleated cells in each sample was estimated by amplification of reference gene primers within the assay. To quantify the absolute abundance of each unique TCRbeta CDR3 rearrangement, sequence reads were collapsed and filtered. For each sample, productive Simpson clonality was calculated as the square root of Simpson's diversity index over productive rearrangements. TCRdb took this table from immuneACCESS and kept in-frame rearrangements with V and J called. Such tables lack part of the clones; where checked against another copy, unresolved V genes explain under half of the gap, and the rest is unexplained. D and trimming were read from the DNA, whereas the V and J calls and clone size are those reported in that table. This sample comprises fewer than 400,000 clones, 70% to 90% of them detected only once. The ten largest clones capture 3% of the sample.

This receptor was identified in a human donor in a cohort sampled during active COVID-19. Sequencing was done on a sample of peripheral blood. The rearranged segments are TRBV30 and TRBJ2-3; a confident D gene designation cannot be given. The nucleotide sequence is TGTGCCTGGAGTGGAGCAGATACGCAGTATTTT. This is translated as CAWSGADTQYF.